In this sample, the clone carrying this TCR beta chain turned up a few times. The antigen remains unidentified. Samples came from healthy bone marrow donors. The sample comes from a study of cytomegalovirus exposure and HLA in healthy donors. Broader study findings: Most TCR beta V segments were productive about 90% or about 30% of the time in an earlier analysis. For TCR beta chains, V- and J-gene trimming was later linked to a missense DCLRE1C variant.

PCR was performed using 60 Vbeta and 13 Jbeta primers. Profiling relied on immunoSEQ multiplex PCR, and the TCRdb table lists in-frame clones only, not all of them. Of around 210,000 clones detected, 79% appear once; the ten largest clones hold around 0.4%. Germline V gene data show CDR1 as MDHEN and CDR2 as SYDVKM. Unmatched junction bases numbered 7, after V lost 5 bases and J lost 6 bases. This CDR3 contains 15 residues. The sequence derives from a male donor in good health and CMV-seropositive. V usage is TRBV28 and J usage is TRBJ2-7; 13 positions agree with TRBD2. The source material was PBMCs. The CDR3: CASSPGTSGKGEQYF. The DNA of the CDR3 is TGTGCCAGCAGTCCTGGGACTAGCGGGAAGGGCGAGCAGTACTTC. The entire variable domain, with the rest obtained from reference TRBV28 and TRBJ2-7, is as follows: DVKVTQSSRYLVKRTGEKVFLECVQDMDHENMFWYRQDPGLGLRLIYFSYDVKMKEKGDIPEGYSVSREKKERFSLILESASTNQTSMYLCASSPGTSGKGEQYFGPGTRLTVT.